This record covers a single T cell receptor (beta chain). This sample stems from a study of blood T cell repertoires in COVID-19. Looking at the study overall: Researchers got acute and convalescent COVID-19 samples from the United States, Italy and Spain. Sample material is recorded as cDNA or gDNA derived from T cells, B-cell-depleted T cells, or PBMCs.

This CDR3 is built from 13 residues. V was shortened by 6 bases and J by 2 bases, with 10 bases between the two germline ends. The authors' processing: By means of reference gene primer amplification, nucleated cell counts were estimated. Sequencing was performed with immunoSEQ multiplex PCR; in TCRdb, only in-frame clones are kept and a portion is missing. The DNA was the basis for D and trimming; V, J and clone size are from that table. This sample has some 200,000 clones, with 85% to 90% found just once. The J gene is TRBJ1-1, the V gene TRBV12-3 or TRBV12-4; weak D call: TRBD1 (6 bases). The source is an older man with acute or convalescent COVID-19. The sequenced sample was peripheral blood. CDR3 bases: TGTGCCAGCAGCCGGACAGTTAACACTGAAGCTTTCTTT. Its translation is CASSRTVNTEAFF.